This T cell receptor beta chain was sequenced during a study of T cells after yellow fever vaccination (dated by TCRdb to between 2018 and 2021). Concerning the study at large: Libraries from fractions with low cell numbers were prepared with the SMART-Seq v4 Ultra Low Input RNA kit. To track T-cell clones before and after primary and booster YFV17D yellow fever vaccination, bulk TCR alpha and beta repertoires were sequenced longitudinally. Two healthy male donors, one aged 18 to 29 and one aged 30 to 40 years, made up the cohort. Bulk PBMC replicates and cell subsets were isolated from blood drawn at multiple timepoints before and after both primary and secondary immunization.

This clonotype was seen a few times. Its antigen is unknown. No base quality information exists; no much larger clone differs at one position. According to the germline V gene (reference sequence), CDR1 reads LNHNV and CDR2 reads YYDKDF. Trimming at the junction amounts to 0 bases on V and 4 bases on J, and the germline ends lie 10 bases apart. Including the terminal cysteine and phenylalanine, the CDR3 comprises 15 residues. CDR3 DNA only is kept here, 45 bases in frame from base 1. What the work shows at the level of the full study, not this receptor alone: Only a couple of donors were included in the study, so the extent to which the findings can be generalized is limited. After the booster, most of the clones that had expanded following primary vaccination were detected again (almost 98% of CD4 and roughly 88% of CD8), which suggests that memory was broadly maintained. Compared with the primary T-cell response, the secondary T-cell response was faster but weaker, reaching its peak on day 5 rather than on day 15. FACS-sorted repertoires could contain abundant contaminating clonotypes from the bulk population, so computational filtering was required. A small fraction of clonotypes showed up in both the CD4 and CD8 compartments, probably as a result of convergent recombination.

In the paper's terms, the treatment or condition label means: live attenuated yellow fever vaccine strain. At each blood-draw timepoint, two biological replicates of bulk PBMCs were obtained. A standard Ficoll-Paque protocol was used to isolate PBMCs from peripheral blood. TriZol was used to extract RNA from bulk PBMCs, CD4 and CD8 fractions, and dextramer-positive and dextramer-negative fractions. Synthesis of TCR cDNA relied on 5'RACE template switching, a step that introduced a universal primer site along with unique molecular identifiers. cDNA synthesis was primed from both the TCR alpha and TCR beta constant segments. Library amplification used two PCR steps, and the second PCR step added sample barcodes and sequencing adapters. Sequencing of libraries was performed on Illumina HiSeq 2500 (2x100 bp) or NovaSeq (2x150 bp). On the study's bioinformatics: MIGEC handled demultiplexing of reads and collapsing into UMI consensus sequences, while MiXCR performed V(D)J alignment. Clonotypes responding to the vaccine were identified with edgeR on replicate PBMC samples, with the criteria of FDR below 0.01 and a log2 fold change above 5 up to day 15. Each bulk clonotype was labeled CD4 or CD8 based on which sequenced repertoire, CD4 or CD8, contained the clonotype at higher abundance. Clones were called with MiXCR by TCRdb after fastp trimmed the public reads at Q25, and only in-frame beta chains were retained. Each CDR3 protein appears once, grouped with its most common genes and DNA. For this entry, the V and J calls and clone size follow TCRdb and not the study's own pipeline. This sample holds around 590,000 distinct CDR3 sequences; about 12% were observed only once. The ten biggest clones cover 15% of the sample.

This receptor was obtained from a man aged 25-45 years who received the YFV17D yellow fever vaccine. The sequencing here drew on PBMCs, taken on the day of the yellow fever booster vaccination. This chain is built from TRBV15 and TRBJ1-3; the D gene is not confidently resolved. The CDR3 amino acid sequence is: CATSRDKAQGNTIYF. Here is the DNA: TGTGCCACCAGCAGAGATAAAGCGCAGGGAAACACCATATATTTT. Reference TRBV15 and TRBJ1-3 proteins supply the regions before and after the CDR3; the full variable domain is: DAMVIQNPRYQVTQFGKPVTLSCSQTLNHNVMYWYQQKSSQAPKLLFHYYDKDFNNEADTPDNFQSRRPNTSFCFLDIRSPGLGDTAMYLCATSRDKAQGNTIYFGEGSWLTVV.